Included here is one T cell receptor (beta chain) sequence, with context. Its antigen is unidentified. The data stem from a study of cytomegalovirus exposure and HLA in healthy donors. For the study at large: Drawn from HLA-typed donors, tens of millions of unique TCRs were held in an early data release. Study-level results: Among TCR sequences, most were rare, though some public TCRs appeared in many donors. Cytomegalovirus association was listed for around 170 TCR beta chains.

The CDR3 loop spans 18 amino acids. Trimming removed 6 bases at V and 0 bases at J, with 21 bases between. The germline V gene has CDR1 LNHDA and CDR2 SQIVND (reference sequence). Participants comprised healthy donors of bone marrow. 60 Vbeta and 13 Jbeta primers were used in PCR. The table came from immunoSEQ multiplex PCR; TCRdb's copy has only in-frame clones and leaves some out. The sample has tens of thousands of clones, 55% to 70% seen once. Sequencing was carried out using PBMCs. The chain uses TRBV19 and TRBJ1-5; D is perhaps TRBD1 (6 bases). This clonotype originated in a boy under 18 in good health and CMV-seropositive. The CDR3, as DNA: TGTGCCAGTAGCTTCGGACAGTTTCCCCCTTATAGCAATCAGCCCCAGCATTTT. Translating it yields CASSFGQFPPYSNQPQHF. Filled out from reference TRBV19 and TRBJ1-5, the complete variable domain reads DGGITQSPKYLFRKEGQNVTLSCEQNLNHDAMYWYRQDPGQGLRLIYYSQIVNDFQKGDIAEGYSVSREKKESFPLTVTSAQKNPTAFYLCASSFGQFPPYSNQPQHFGDGTRLSIL.